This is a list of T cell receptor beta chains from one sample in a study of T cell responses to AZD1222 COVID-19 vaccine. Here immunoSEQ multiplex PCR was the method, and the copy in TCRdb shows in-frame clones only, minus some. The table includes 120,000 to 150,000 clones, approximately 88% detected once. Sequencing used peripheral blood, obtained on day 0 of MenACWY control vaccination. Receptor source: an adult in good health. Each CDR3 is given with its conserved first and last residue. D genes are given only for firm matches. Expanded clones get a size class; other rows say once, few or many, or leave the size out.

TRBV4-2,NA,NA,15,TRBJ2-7,CASRPRDLSPYEQYF,TGTGCCAGCAGACCACGGGACTTAAGCCCCTACGAGCAGTACTTC
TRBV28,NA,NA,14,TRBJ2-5,CASGRTFLQETQYF,TGTGCCAGCGGGAGGACTTTTCTGCAAGAGACCCAGTACTTC
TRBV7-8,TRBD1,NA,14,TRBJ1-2,CASSLVPGGYGYTF,TGTGCCAGCAGCTTAGTTCCAGGGGGCTATGGCTACACCTTC
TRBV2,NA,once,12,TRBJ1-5,CASSDRGQPQHF,TGTGCCAGCAGTGACAGGGGACAGCCCCAGCATTTT
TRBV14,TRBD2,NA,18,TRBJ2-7,CASSPGTSGRESSYEQYF,TGTGCCAGCAGTCCCGGGACTAGCGGGAGAGAGAGCTCCTACGAGCAGTACTTC
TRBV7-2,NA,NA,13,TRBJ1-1,CASSLAREGEAFF,TGTGCCAGCAGCTTAGCGCGGGAGGGTGAAGCTTTCTTT
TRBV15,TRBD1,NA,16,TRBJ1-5,CATSRESQGAGKPQHF,TGTGCCACCAGCAGAGAATCGCAGGGGGCCGGCAAGCCCCAGCATTTT
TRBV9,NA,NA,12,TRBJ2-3,CASSPHEDTQYF,TGTGCCAGCAGCCCCCACGAAGATACGCAGTATTTT
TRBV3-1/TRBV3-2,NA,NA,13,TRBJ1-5,CASSEGGSQPQHF,TGTGCCAGCAGCGAAGGGGGGAGTCAGCCCCAGCATTTT
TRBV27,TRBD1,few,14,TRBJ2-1,CASGRTGNYNEQFF,TGTGCCAGCGGTCGGACAGGGAACTACAATGAGCAGTTCTTC
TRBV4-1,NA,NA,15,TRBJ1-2,CASSQDGGTVYGYTF,TGCGCCAGCAGCCAAGATGGCGGGACGGTCTATGGCTACACCTTC
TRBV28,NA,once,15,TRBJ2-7,CASSSTGTTPYEQYF,TGTGCCAGCAGTTCGACCGGGACAACCCCCTACGAGCAGTACTTC
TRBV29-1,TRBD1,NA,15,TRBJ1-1,CSVRTGGIFGTEAFF,TGCAGCGTGAGGACAGGGGGAATCTTCGGAACTGAAGCTTTCTTT
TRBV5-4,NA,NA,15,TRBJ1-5,CASSPEPTANQPQHF,TGTGCCAGCAGCCCGGAACCGACGGCCAATCAGCCCCAGCATTTT
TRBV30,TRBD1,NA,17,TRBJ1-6,CASLTGDRVSYNSPLHF,TGTGCCTCGCTTACCGGGGACAGGGTCTCCTATAATTCACCCCTCCACTTT
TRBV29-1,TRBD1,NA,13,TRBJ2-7,CSVGDREPYEQYF,TGCAGCGTTGGGGACAGGGAGCCTTACGAGCAGTACTTC
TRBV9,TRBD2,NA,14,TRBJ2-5,CASSVAQRGETQYF,TGTGCCAGCAGCGTAGCTCAGCGGGGAGAGACCCAGTACTTC
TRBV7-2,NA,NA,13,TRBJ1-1,CASSFSLNTEAFF,TGTGCCAGCAGCTTCTCTCTGAACACTGAAGCTTTCTTT
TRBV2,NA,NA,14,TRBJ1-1,CASSESAPETEAFF,TGTGCCAGCAGTGAATCTGCTCCGGAAACTGAAGCTTTCTTT
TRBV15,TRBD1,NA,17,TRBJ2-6,CATGDRGLLSGANVLTF,TGTGCCACCGGGGACAGGGGGCTTCTTTCTGGGGCCAACGTCCTGACTTTC
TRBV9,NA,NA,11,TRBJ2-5,CASSAQETQYF,TGTGCCAGCAGCGCCCAAGAGACCCAGTACTTC
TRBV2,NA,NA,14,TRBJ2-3,CASRDPGVTDTQYF,TGTGCCAGCAGGGACCCGGGAGTCACAGATACGCAGTATTTT
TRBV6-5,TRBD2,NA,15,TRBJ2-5,CASSNSGRERETQYF,TGTGCCAGCAGCAATAGCGGGAGAGAGCGGGAGACCCAGTACTTC